This T cell receptor beta chain was recovered during a study of T-cell reconstitution after alpha-beta-depleted transplantation in children. Unique molecular identifiers were incorporated into the prepared TCRbeta library. Each CDR3 protein is one row after TCRdb ran MiXCR on the PCR reads. The sample contains 200,000 to 250,000 distinct CDR3 sequences, approximately 9.9% of which appear only once. CDR3 length equals 11 residues. V gave up 7 bases and J gave up 6 bases, with 12 bases separating them. Germline V gene sequence: CDR1 GTSNPN, CDR2 SVGIG (reference sequence). This clonotype was observed a handful of times.

The clonotype originates from a human donor who donated a stem cell graft to a child with SCID. Source: PBMCs from the stem cell graft donor, taken from the stem cell graft. V and J are TRBV30 and TRBJ1-1; the D is unclear. This CDR3 is CASVLSAEAFF. The CDR3 nucleotides read TGTGCCTCCGTTCTCTCCGCTGAAGCTTTCTTT.